The subject of this entry is one TCR beta chain. What it recognizes is unknown. The data derive from a study of T-cell memory formation after mild COVID-19. The overall study: The study found TCR clusters largely donor specific. Study-level results: The pre-infection memory compartment contained some responding clones, suggesting cross-reactive memory joined.

Amplification by 5'RACE using constant-segment primers produced TCR alpha and TCR beta cDNA libraries that carried sample barcodes and UMIs. Each CDR3 protein is one row after TCRdb ran MiXCR on the 5' RACE reads. There are 400,000 or so distinct CDR3 sequences in the sample; around 19% occur only once, and about 8.1% lies in the top ten. The CDR3 is 14 amino acids. V lost 7 bases, J lost 3 bases, and 16 bases lay in between. Germline V gives CDR1 SGHTA, CDR2 FQGNSA. The rearrangement uses TRBV7-2 and TRBJ2-7, with D tentatively TRBD1 (6 bases). Sequencing used PBMCs or a T cell subset sorted from them (not recorded which). This TCR derives from an adult woman who had mild COVID-19 (a few samples of this study predate the infection). Cell type and time point are not known. The CDR3 DNA reads as TGTGCCAGCACGGAGGACAGAGCGAACTACGAGCAGTACTTC. It codes for CASTEDRANYEQYF.